This TCR beta chain was retrieved from a study of T cell changes during pregnancy in multiple sclerosis. Profiling relied on immunoSEQ multiplex PCR, and the TCRdb table lists in-frame clones only, not all of them. The table includes 58,000 or so clones, 80% to 90% detected once. In germline, CDR1 is SGHNT, CDR2 YENEEA. V lost 1 base, J lost 2 bases, and 11 bases lay in between. This CDR3 is 15 amino acids long. The receptor was isolated from a female donor with multiple sclerosis, enrolled in a pregnancy study. V is TRBV11-3 and J is TRBJ2-5, with D perhaps matching TRBD2 (6 bases). The sequences come from CD4+ T cells from peripheral blood mononuclear cells, collected in the third trimester of pregnancy. The CDR3 bases are TGTGCCAGCAGCTTAGGAGGAGGGATGCAAGAGACCCAGTACTTC. Its translation is CASSLGGGMQETQYF. Full variable domain (rest looked up from reference TRBV11-3 and TRBJ2-5): EAGVVQSPRYKIIEKKQPVAFWCNPISGHNTLYWYLQNLGQGPELLIRYENEEAVDDSQLPKDRFSAERLKGVDSTLKIQPAELGDSAVYLCASSLGGGMQETQYFGPGTRLLVL.